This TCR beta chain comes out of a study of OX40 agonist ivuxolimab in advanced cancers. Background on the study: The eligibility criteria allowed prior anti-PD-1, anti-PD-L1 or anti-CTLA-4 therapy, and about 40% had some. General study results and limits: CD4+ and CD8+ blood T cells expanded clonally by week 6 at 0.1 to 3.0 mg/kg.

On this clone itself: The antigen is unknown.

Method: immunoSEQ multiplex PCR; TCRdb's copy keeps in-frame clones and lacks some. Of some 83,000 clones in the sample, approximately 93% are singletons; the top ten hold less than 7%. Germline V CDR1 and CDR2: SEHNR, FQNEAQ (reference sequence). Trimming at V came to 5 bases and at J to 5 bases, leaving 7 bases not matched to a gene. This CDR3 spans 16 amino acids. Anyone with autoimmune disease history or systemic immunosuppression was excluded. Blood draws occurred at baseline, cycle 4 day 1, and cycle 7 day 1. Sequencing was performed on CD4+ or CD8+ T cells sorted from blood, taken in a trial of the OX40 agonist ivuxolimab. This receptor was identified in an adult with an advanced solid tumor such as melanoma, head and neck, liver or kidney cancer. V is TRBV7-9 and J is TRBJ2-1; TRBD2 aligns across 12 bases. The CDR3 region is CASSPLGLAGNNEQFF. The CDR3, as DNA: TGTGCCAGCAGCCCGCTCGGACTAGCGGGAAACAATGAGCAGTTCTTC. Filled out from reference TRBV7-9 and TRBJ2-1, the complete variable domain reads DTGVSQNPRHKITKRGQNVTFRCDPISEHNRLYWYRQTLGQGPEFLTYFQNEAQLEKSRLLSDRFSAERPKGSFSTLEIQRTEQGDSAMYLCASSPLGLAGNNEQFFGPGTRLTVL.